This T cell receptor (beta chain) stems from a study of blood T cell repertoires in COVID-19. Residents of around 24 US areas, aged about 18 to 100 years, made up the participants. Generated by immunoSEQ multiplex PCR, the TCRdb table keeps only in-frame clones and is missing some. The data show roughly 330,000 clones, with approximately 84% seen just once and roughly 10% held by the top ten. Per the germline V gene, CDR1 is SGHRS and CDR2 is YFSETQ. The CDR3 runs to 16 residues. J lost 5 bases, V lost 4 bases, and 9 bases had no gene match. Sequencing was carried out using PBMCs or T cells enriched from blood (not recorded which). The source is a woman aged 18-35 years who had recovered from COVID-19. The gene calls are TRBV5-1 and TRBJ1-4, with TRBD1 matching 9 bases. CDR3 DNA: TGCGCCAGCAGCCGGACAGGGGAAGTCGGGAATGAAAAACTGTTTTTT. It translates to CASSRTGEVGNEKLFF.